The 8 T cell receptor beta chains in this list originate from one sample, sequenced in a study of OX40 agonist ivuxolimab in advanced cancers. The table came from immunoSEQ multiplex PCR; TCRdb's copy has only in-frame clones and leaves some out. Found here are 30,000 to 40,000 clones, 70% to 80% of them singletons; the top ten hold 11%. Here the sequenced sample was CD4+ or CD8+ T cells sorted from blood, taken in a trial of the OX40 agonist ivuxolimab. The receptors stem from an adult with an advanced solid tumor such as melanoma, head and neck, liver or kidney cancer.

This clone was picked up a small number of times. The rearrangement links TRBV5-4 to TRBJ1-6; 8 bases fit TRBD1. V lost 0 bases and J lost 10; bases outside the gene matches: 6. The V gene's germline CDR1 is SGHNT and CDR2 YYREEE (reference sequence). This CDR3 spans 15 amino acids. CDR3 in amino acids: CASSLVAGGGSPLHF. The CDR3 bases are TGTGCCAGCAGCTTGGTAGCAGGGGGCGGATCACCCCTCCACTTT.

A few counts support this clone. The chain recombines TRBV2 with TRBJ1-3; TRBD1 is a possible D gene (5 bases). The CDR3 spans 15 residues. V gave up 1 base and J gave up 2 bases, with 9 bases separating them. Germline V CDR1 and CDR2: SNHLY, FYNNEI. In DNA, the CDR3 is TGTGCCAGCAGTGAAGGGGGCTTTCCTGGAAACACCATATATTTT. It codes for CASSEGGFPGNTIYF.

DNA of the CDR3: TGCAGCGTTGGCAAAGGGCGGACTAGGTGGGGATGGGAGACCCAGTACTTC. This codes for CSVGKGRTRWGWETQYF. The chain employs TRBV29-1 and TRBJ2-5; 7 nucleotides match TRBD2. This CDR3 region has 17 residues. Germline V gene data show CDR1 as SQVTM and CDR2 as ANQGSEA. V lost 4 bases, J lost 5 bases, and 19 bases stayed unmatched. Supplemented by reference TRBV29-1 and TRBJ2-5, the full variable domain reads SAVISQKPSRDICQRGTSLTIQCQVDSQVTMMFWYRQQPGQSLTLIATANQGSEATYESGFVIDKFPISRPNLTFSTLTVSNMSPEDSSIYLCSVGKGRTRWGWETQYFGPGTRLLVL.

This clone has a handful of counts. V is TRBV5-1 and J is TRBJ1-5; D unresolved. The CDR3 runs 15 residues. From germline, CDR1 is SGHRS and CDR2 YFSETQ. V gave up 4 bases and J gave up 3 bases, with 14 bases separating them. The DNA of the CDR3 is TGCGCCAGCAGCACCACACCAGCTTCCAATCAGCCCCAGCATTTT. It yields the protein CASSTTPASNQPQHF.

The chain employs TRBV7-9 and TRBJ2-7; no reliable D call. In germline, CDR1 is SEHNR, CDR2 FQNEAQ (reference sequence). The V gene lost 1 base and the J gene lost 5 bases, with 6 bases spanning the gap. The CDR3 length is 12 residues. CDR3 nucleotide sequence: TGTGCCAGCAGCTTAGACTGGAACGAGCAGTACTTC. Encoded protein: CASSLDWNEQYF.

The chain joins TRBV5-1 to TRBJ2-1; D is unclear. Trimming took 2 bases from V and 0 from J, leaving 9 bases between them. This CDR3 has 15 residues. Germline V gives CDR1 SGHRS, CDR2 YFSETQ. As DNA, the CDR3 is TGCGCCAGCAGCTTTGTTGGCAGCTCCTACAATGAGCAGTTCTTC. Encoded protein: CASSFVGSSYNEQFF.

This clone was seen a handful of times. The J gene is TRBJ1-1, the V gene TRBV28, with D unresolved. CDR3 length equals 12 residues. Germline CDR1 reads MDHEN; CDR2 reads SYDVKM. V was cut by 4 bases and J by 1 base, with 4 bases left in between. The CDR3 region is CASSYRNTEAFF. CDR3 DNA: TGTGCCAGCAGTTATAGGAACACTGAAGCTTTCTTT.

V usage is TRBV18 and J usage is TRBJ2-3; TRBD2 aligns across 7 bases. The length of the CDR3 is 14 residues. Per the germline V gene, CDR1 is KGHSH and CDR2 is LQKENI. V trimming: 6 bases; J trimming: 6 bases; junction bases outside the gene matches: 9. Here the CDR3 DNA reads TGTGCCAGCTCGAGACTGTCGCGGGAGGATACGCAGTATTTT. This gives the protein CASSRLSREDTQYF.